One T cell receptor beta chain is described in this entry. The antigen remains unidentified. TCRdb's table, derived via immunoSEQ multiplex PCR, lists solely in-frame clones and lacks some. Of 45,000 or so clones listed, 65% to 90% are singletons. CDR3 length: 14 residues. The V gene's germline CDR1 is SEHNR and CDR2 FQNEAQ (reference sequence). V was pared by 1 base and J by 0 bases, with 4 bases between. The sample comes from a study of OX40 agonist ivuxolimab in advanced cancers. Background on the study: The patients received ivuxolimab by intravenous route every 2 weeks at 0.01 to 10 mg/kg.

General study results and limits: With doses of 0.1 to 3.0 mg/kg, CD4+ and CD8+ blood T cells had undergone clonal expansion by week 6. Certain nonresponding patients likewise had low normalized T-cell clonal expansion. Antigens targeted by the expanded peripheral T cells were not determined.

J is TRBJ1-3 and V is TRBV7-9; D is unresolved. The clonotype originates from an adult with an advanced solid tumor such as melanoma, head and neck, liver or kidney cancer. Specimen: CD4+ or CD8+ T cells sorted from blood, collected in a trial of the OX40 agonist ivuxolimab. CDR3 sequence: CASSLGISGNTIYF. The CDR3 nucleotides are TGTGCCAGCAGCTTAGGAATCTCTGGAAACACCATATATTTT.